Each of the 8 T cell receptor beta chains below was sequenced from the same sample in a study of blood T cell repertoires in COVID-19. The method was immunoSEQ multiplex PCR; TCRdb's version includes in-frame clones alone and lacks a portion of them. The profile shows about 330,000 clones, approximately 88% of them singletons. The sequencing sample was made of PBMCs or T cells enriched from blood (not recorded which). Every receptor here comes from a man aged 30 to 45 who had recovered from COVID-19.

The genes are TRBV12-5 and TRBJ1-5, with a possible D match to TRBD1 (6 bases). Looked up from germline, CDR1 is LGHNT and CDR2 is FRNRAP. This CDR3 comprises 13 residues. The V end lost 4 bases, the J end lost 4 bases, and 8 bases lay between the germline ends. CDR3 in DNA: TGTGCTAGTGGTTGGGGGCCTAATCAGCCCCAGCATTTT. Protein: CASGWGPNQPQHF.

This clone has just a few counts. The V and J genes are TRBV3-1 (or the pseudogene TRBV3-2) and TRBJ2-5; TRBD2 matches at 7 bases. The CDR3 is made up of 16 amino acids. Germline V CDR1 and CDR2: LGHDT, YNNKEL (reference sequence). V gave up 0 bases and J gave up 3 bases; unmatched junction bases: 7. CDR3 in DNA: TGTGCCAGCAGCCAAGACGGAAATGCGGGGGAAGAGACCCAGTACTTC. Protein sequence: CASSQDGNAGEETQYF.

The V gene is TRBV3-1 (or the pseudogene TRBV3-2), the J gene TRBJ2-3; 12 nucleotides agree with TRBD2. V was clipped by 5 bases and J by 3 bases; unmatched bases: 9. The CDR3 is 17 residues long. Looked up from germline, CDR1 is LGHDT and CDR2 is YNNKEL (reference sequence). The DNA of the CDR3 is TGTGCCAGCAGCACCCATTCTAGCGGGGGGGTTACAGATACGCAGTATTTT. This encodes CASSTHSSGGVTDTQYF.

The rearrangement joins TRBV5-1 to TRBJ2-1, with TRBD2 identical over 7 bases. The ends lost 0 bases at V and 8 bases at J; junction bases unmatched: 5. This CDR3 has 14 amino acids. Germline assignment: CDR1 SGHRS and CDR2 YFSETQ. The CDR3 DNA sequence: TGCGCCAGCAGCTTGGTTCCGGGGAGGGATGAGCAGTTCTTC. Translated, it gives CASSLVPGRDEQFF.

V is TRBV25-1 and J is TRBJ1-5; no reliable D call. The V gene's germline CDR1 is MGHDK and CDR2 SYGVNS. CDR3 length equals 14 residues. V was clipped by 0 bases and J by 3 bases, with 6 bases between them. The CDR3 spells CASSEYENNQPQHF. CDR3 in DNA: TGTGCCAGCAGTGAATACGAGAACAATCAGCCCCAGCATTTT.

The chain carries TRBV12-2 and TRBJ2-7; TRBD2, the D gene given by the table, was not confirmed from the DNA. TRBV12-2 is a recognized pseudogene. The CDR3 runs to 12 residues. This CDR3 reads CASRFLVYEQYF. CDR3 sequence (DNA): TGTGCAAGTCGCTTCTTAGTCTACGAGCAGTACTTC.

The J gene is TRBJ1-1, the V gene TRBV7-9; D possibly corresponds to TRBD1 (6 bases). Germline V lookup: CDR1 SEHNR, CDR2 FQNEAQ (reference sequence). Trimming removed 7 bases at V and 1 base at J, with 7 bases between. This CDR3 contains 12 residues. CDR3 sequence: CASTQGNTEAFF. Written as DNA, the CDR3 is TGTGCCAGCACACAGGGGAACACTGAAGCTTTCTTT.

The V call is TRBV3-1 (or the pseudogene TRBV3-2), the J call TRBJ2-1, with D maybe TRBD2 (5 bases). Trimming stripped 7 bases from V and 6 bases from J, with 16 bases between. Germline V lookup: CDR1 LGHDT, CDR2 YNNKEL (reference sequence). The CDR3 sequence is 14 residues long. The CDR3 region has the DNA TGTGCCAGCACCCGAGGGCAATTTTCCAATGAGCAGTTCTTC. Translation gives CASTRGQFSNEQFF.